What follows are 20 T cell receptor beta chains derived from one specimen sequenced in a study of cytomegalovirus exposure and HLA in healthy donors. 13 Jbeta primers and 60 Vbeta primers were used for the PCR. Here immunoSEQ multiplex PCR was the method, and the copy in TCRdb shows in-frame clones only, minus some. The sample yields roughly 190,000 clones, about four fifths seen once. Material: PBMCs. The receptors were sampled from a man aged 18-30 years in good health and CMV-seronegative.

Relative to its sample, this clone is medium-sized. V is TRBV25-1 and J is TRBJ2-7; 11 nucleotides agree with TRBD1. The CDR3 runs 16 residues. Germline V gene sequence: CDR1 MGHDK, CDR2 SYGVNS. V trimming: 7 bases; J trimming: 5 bases; junction bases outside the gene matches: 13. CDR3 coding DNA: TGTGCCAGCACTAAGGCTAGGGACAGGGGGTCTAACGAGCAGTACTTC. Residues: CASTKARDRGSNEQYF.

CDR3 sequence: CASSWTGGGQPQHF. CDR3 sequence (DNA): TGTGCCAGCAGTTGGACAGGGGGCGGACAGCCCCAGCATTTT. The chain has TRBV2 and TRBJ1-5, with TRBD1 identical over 11 bases. CDR3 size: 14 residues. Per the germline V gene, CDR1 is SNHLY and CDR2 is FYNNEI. V lost 5 bases, J lost 7 bases, and 4 bases stayed unmatched.

The chain uses TRBV29-1 and TRBJ1-5; D ambiguous. From germline, CDR1 is SQVTM and CDR2 ANQGSEA. Trimming took 4 bases from V and 0 from J, leaving 10 bases between them. The CDR3 is 14 amino acids. The CDR3 nucleotides read TGCAGCGTTGTAACAGCAGATAGCAATCAGCCCCAGCATTTT. It specifies CSVVTADSNQPQHF.

The chain carries TRBV4-2 and TRBJ2-7, with 9 bases identical to TRBD2. V shed 0 bases, J shed 3 bases, and the junction held 6 bases outside the gene matches. CDR3 size: 16 residues. The germline gives CDR1 LGHNA, CDR2 YNFKEQ. The DNA for the CDR3 is TGTGCCAGCAGCCAAGACGGGACTAGCCTTATCTACGAGCAGTACTTC. Amino acids: CASSQDGTSLIYEQYF.

J is TRBJ2-2 and V is TRBV7-2; a weak D match, TRBD1 (6 bases). This CDR3 is 14 amino acids long. Trimming pared 1 base from V and 9 bases from J, leaving 12 bases between. CDR1 and CDR2 (germline): SGHTA, FQGNSA. The CDR3 DNA sequence: TGTGCCAGCAGCTTAGACAGGGCCTCGTGGGAGCTGTTTTTT. Its protein product is CASSLDRASWELFF.

The J gene is TRBJ2-3, the V gene TRBV7-2, with TRBD1 as a possible D gene (6 bases). Trimming removed 8 bases at V and 1 base at J, with 19 bases between. The CDR3 is made up of 16 amino acids. The germline V gene encodes CDR1 SGHTA and CDR2 FQGNSA. The CDR3 DNA is TGTGCCAGCTCCGTATCTTTAGGGGGAGGCACAGATACGCAGTATTTT. Encoded protein: CASSVSLGGGTDTQYF. The whole variable domain, filled in from reference TRBV7-2 and TRBJ2-3, reads GAGVSQSPSNKVTEKGKDVELRCDPISGHTALYWYRQSLGQGLEFLIYFQGNSAPDKSGLPSDRFSAERTGGSVSTLTIQRTQQEDSAVYLCASSVSLGGGTDTQYFGPGTRLTVL.

This rearrangement joins TRBV5-6 to TRBJ2-5, with 8 bases matching TRBD2. Germline V CDR1 and CDR2: SGHDT, YYEEEE. This CDR3 has 13 amino acids. After removal of 7 bases from V and 1 base from J, the junction contained 3 bases not matched to a gene. DNA of the CDR3: TGTGCCAGCGAGCGGGGGACCCAAGAGACCCAGTACTTC. Protein sequence: CASERGTQETQYF.

The table lists this clone with a count of one. The rearrangement joins TRBV28 to TRBJ2-5; a possible D gene is TRBD2 (5 bases). The CDR3 contains 15 residues. Trimming removed 7 bases from V and 1 base from J, with 16 bases in between. CDR1 MDHEN and CDR2 SYDVKM come from the germline V gene. The CDR3 loop is CASTLEDSLQETQYF. The CDR3 bases are TGTGCCAGCACCCTTGAGGACTCCCTCCAAGAGACCCAGTACTTC.

This rearrangement joins TRBV7-2 to TRBJ1-5; tentatively, D is TRBD1 (6 bases). V lost 5 bases and J lost 4, with 9 bases in between. CDR3 length equals 13 residues. Germline V lookup: CDR1 SGHTA, CDR2 FQGNSA. The CDR3 loop is CASSPDRNQPQHF. The CDR3, as DNA: TGTGCCAGCAGCCCCGACAGGAATCAGCCCCAGCATTTT.

This rearrangement joins TRBV4-2 to TRBJ2-2, with 11 nucleotides matching TRBD2. Germline-derived CDR1 and CDR2 are LGHNA and YNFKEQ. J lost 6 bases, V lost 1 base, and 4 bases had no gene match. This CDR3 contains 16 residues. CDR3 protein: CASSQGIAGGPGELFF. Written as DNA, the CDR3 is TGTGCCAGCAGCCAAGGCATAGCGGGAGGGCCCGGGGAGCTGTTTTTT.

The chain is built from TRBV10-3 and TRBJ2-7; 9 bases agree with TRBD1. CDR1 is ENHRY and CDR2 is SYGVKD in the germline V gene. The CDR3 has 16 amino acids. The ends lost 0 bases at V and 7 bases at J; junction bases unmatched: 10. The CDR3 DNA sequence: TGTGCCATCAGTGAGTCGGGGACAGGGATCTTAGGGGAGCAGTACTTC. Its protein is CAISESGTGILGEQYF.

This chain uses TRBV5-1 with TRBJ1-3; D not certain. This CDR3 comprises 17 residues. CDR1 SGHRS and CDR2 YFSETQ come from the germline V gene. V was trimmed by 1 base and J by 2 bases, leaving 16 bases between them. This chain's CDR3 is CASSLSTRPGAGNTIYF. The CDR3 nucleotides are TGCGCCAGCAGCTTGTCGACCCGACCCGGGGCTGGAAACACCATATATTTT. The full variable domain, in which reference TRBV5-1 and TRBJ1-3 provide the parts outside the CDR3, is KAGVTQTPRYLIKTRGQQVTLSCSPISGHRSVSWYQQTPGQGLQFLFEYFSETQRNKGNFPGRFSGRQFSNSRSEMNVSTLELGDSALYLCASSLSTRPGAGNTIYFGEGSWLTVV.

The rearrangement links TRBV7-9 to TRBJ2-3; D uncertain. V was cut by 11 bases and J by 3 bases, with 9 bases left in between. CDR3 length equals 11 residues. Germline V gene sequence: CDR1 SEHNR, CDR2 FQNEAQ (reference sequence). The CDR3 DNA follows: TGTGCCTATTGGCGGACAGATACGCAGTATTTT. This translates into CAYWRTDTQYF. Looking up the rest from reference TRBV7-9 and TRBJ2-3 gives the full variable domain: DTGVSQNPRHKITKRGQNVTFRCDPISEHNRLYWYRQTLGQGPEFLTYFQNEAQLEKSRLLSDRFSAERPKGSFSTLEIQRTEQGDSAMYLCAYWRTDTQYFGPGTRLTVL.

The rearrangement links TRBV6-1 to TRBJ1-6; possibly TRBD1 for D (5 bases). Trimming pared 3 bases from V and 7 bases from J, leaving 16 bases between. Germline-derived CDR1 and CDR2 are MNHNS and SASEGT. CDR3 length: 16 amino acids. The chain's CDR3 is CASSEGRGSANSPLHF. The CDR3 DNA follows: TGTGCCAGCAGTGAGGGAAGGGGTTCTGCGAATTCACCCCTCCACTTT.

This clone was seen more than once but under ten times. This sample includes further DNA sequences coding for the same CDR3. The gene calls are TRBV9 and TRBJ2-1, with D perhaps TRBD2 (7 bases). From germline, CDR1 is SGDLS and CDR2 YYNGEE. V dropped 0 bases and J dropped 7 bases, with 14 bases sitting between them. The length of the CDR3 is 15 residues. The CDR3 loop reads CASSVGGGGLNEQFF. CDR3 coding DNA: TGTGCCAGCAGCGTAGGAGGGGGGGGCTTAAATGAGCAGTTCTTC.

This clone has just one count. The rearrangement links TRBV7-3 to TRBJ2-2; 7 bases match TRBD1. The CDR3 length is 16 residues. V was pared by 8 bases and J by 8 bases, with 17 bases of the junction left unmatched. Germline V CDR1 and CDR2: SGHTA, FQGTGA. CDR3 coding DNA: TGTGCCAGCGGATCATCGCCGGGACAGACGGCTGGGGAGCTGTTTTTT. Translated, it gives CASGSSPGQTAGELFF.

The chain combines TRBV7-2 with TRBJ1-3, with D possibly being TRBD1 (6 bases). The CDR3 runs 15 residues. The germline V gene has CDR1 SGHTA and CDR2 FQGNSA. V dropped 1 base and J dropped 4 bases, with 11 bases sitting between them. This CDR3 reads CASSLGPGVGNTIYF. For the CDR3, the DNA is TGTGCCAGCAGCTTAGGTCCAGGGGTGGGAAACACCATATATTTT. The full variable domain, in which reference TRBV7-2 and TRBJ1-3 provide the parts outside the CDR3, is GAGVSQSPSNKVTEKGKDVELRCDPISGHTALYWYRQSLGQGLEFLIYFQGNSAPDKSGLPSDRFSAERTGGSVSTLTIQRTQQEDSAVYLCASSLGPGVGNTIYFGEGSWLTVV.

This sequence joins TRBV2 and TRBJ1-5, with D possibly matching TRBD1 (5 bases). Trimming cost V 7 bases and J 2 bases, with 9 bases left between them. Per the germline V gene, CDR1 is SNHLY and CDR2 is FYNNEI. The CDR3 contains 13 residues. The CDR3 nucleotides are TGTGCCAGCACAGGGCTCGGCAATCAGCCCCAGCATTTT. It specifies CASTGLGNQPQHF.

V and J are TRBV27 and TRBJ1-2; D is uncertain. The V end was cut by 0 bases, the J end by 7 bases, with 6 bases between. The germline V gene encodes CDR1 MNHEY and CDR2 SMNVEV (reference sequence). The CDR3 sequence is 12 residues long. In DNA form, the CDR3 reads TGTGCCAGCAGTTTATCCCCGTTTGGCTACACCTTC. It codes for CASSLSPFGYTF.

This rearrangement joins TRBV19 to TRBJ2-7; TRBD1 might be the D (6 bases). CDR1 and CDR2 from the germline V gene are LNHDA and SQIVND (reference sequence). Trimming stripped 4 bases from V and 0 bases from J, with 19 bases between. The CDR3 is made up of 17 amino acids. The CDR3 here is CASSNQGPTTLSYEQYF. DNA of the CDR3: TGTGCCAGTAGTAACCAGGGGCCTACAACCCTCTCCTACGAGCAGTACTTC.